These T cell receptor beta chains were read from a single sample in a study of T cell repertoires in ileal Crohn's disease. Generated by immunoSEQ multiplex PCR, the TCRdb table keeps only in-frame clones and is missing some. Among about 5,500 clones listed, about 80% were seen once. The sample was ileal tissue. The source of these receptors is an adult with Crohn's disease. Each CDR3 is given with its conserved first and last residue. The D gene is left open where the match is weak. Clone size is given for some rows only: seen once, a few or many times, or a class if the clone is expanded.

abundance | d_gene | j_gene | v_gene | CDR3aa | CDR3nt
NA | NA | TRBJ2-6 | TRBV30 | CAWSGGRGTWSGANVLTF | TGTGCCTGGAGTGGTGGCAGGGGGACTTGGTCTGGGGCCAACGTCCTGACTTTC
NA | TRBD1 | TRBJ2-5 | TRBV11-2 | CASSSDRGETQYF | TGTGCCAGCAGCTCGGACAGGGGTGAGACCCAGTACTTC
NA | NA | TRBJ2-1 | TRBV11-2 | CASSLDLPGSSYNEQFF | TGTGCCAGCAGCTTAGATCTTCCGGGGAGCTCCTACAATGAGCAGTTCTTC
NA | NA | TRBJ2-7 | TRBV7-9 | CASSLQRAATYEQYF | TGTGCCAGCAGCTTACAGAGGGCTGCCACCTACGAGCAGTACTTC
once | NA | TRBJ2-6 | TRBV27 | CASQGTGANVLTF | TGTGCCAGTCAGGGGACTGGGGCCAACGTCCTGACTTTC
few | NA | TRBJ2-1 | TRBV5-6 | CASSRGTHNEQFF | TGTGCCAGCAGCCGTGGGACACACAATGAGCAGTTCTTC
NA | NA | TRBJ1-3 | TRBV9 | CASSPQGSAGNTIYF | TGTGCCAGCAGCCCCCAGGGGTCGGCTGGAAACACCATATATTTT
NA | TRBD1 | TRBJ2-7 | TRBV14 | CASSLMGQSYEQYF | TGTGCCAGCAGCCTTATGGGACAGTCCTACGAGCAGTACTTC
NA | TRBD1 | TRBJ1-2 | TRBV29-1 | CSVERQGAYPF | TGCAGCGTTGAAAGACAGGGGGCCTACCCCTTC
NA | TRBD1 | TRBJ1-1 | TRBV18 | CASSPTTGTNTEAFF | TGTGCCAGCTCCCCTACGACAGGGACGAACACTGAAGCTTTCTTT
NA | TRBD1 | TRBJ1-2 | TRBV28 | CASSPTGGNIPNYGYTF | TGTGCCAGCAGCCCGACAGGGGGAAACATACCTAACTATGGCTACACCTTC
NA | NA | TRBJ2-2 | TRBV29-1 | CSVEDGDYTGELFF | TGCAGCGTTGAAGACGGGGATTACACCGGGGAGCTGTTTTTT
NA | TRBD1 | TRBJ2-7 | TRBV7-9 | CASSVGTGSYEQYF | TGTGCCAGCAGCGTCGGGACAGGGTCCTACGAGCAGTACTTC
NA | NA | TRBJ1-1 | TRBV30 | CAWSPLGRADEAFF | TGTGCCTGGAGTCCCCTAGGCAGGGCGGATGAAGCTTTCTTT
NA | NA | TRBJ1-5 | TRBV30 | CAWNLADNQPQHF | TGTGCCTGGAATTTGGCAGACAATCAGCCCCAGCATTTT
few | TRBD1 | TRBJ2-2 | TRBV28 | CARVKDPKPGQRNTGELFF | TGTGCCAGGGTAAAAGACCCGAAACCGGGACAGAGGAACACCGGGGAGCTGTTTTTT
NA | NA | TRBJ2-6 | TRBV5-1 | CASRDSNSGANVLTF | TGCGCCAGCCGCGACTCTAACTCTGGGGCCAACGTCCTGACTTTC
NA | TRBD2 | TRBJ2-1 | TRBV19 | CASSAGTSGRGNEQFF | TGTGCCAGTAGTGCCGGGACTAGCGGGAGGGGTAATGAGCAGTTCTTC
NA | TRBD1 | TRBJ2-5 | TRBV6-5 | CASSHRTGVRETQYF | TGTGCCAGCAGCCACCGGACAGGGGTTCGGGAGACCCAGTACTTC
few | NA | TRBJ2-2 | TRBV7-8 | CASSPGTGRGGELFF | TGTGCCAGCAGCCCGGGGACGGGCCGGGGCGGGGAGCTGTTCTTT
NA | NA | TRBJ1-2 | TRBV7-8 | CASSSAGAQGDYGYTF | TGTGCCAGCAGCTCTGCAGGGGCGCAAGGGGACTATGGCTACACCTTC
NA | TRBD1 | TRBJ1-1 | TRBV30 | CAWSPPWDRGAWDTEAFF | TGTGCCTGGAGTCCCCCCTGGGACAGGGGGGCTTGGGACACTGAAGCTTTCTTT